This T cell receptor beta chain was profiled in a study of blood T cell repertoires in COVID-19. CDR1 and CDR2 (germline): GTSNPN, SVGIG (reference sequence). CDR3 length: 14 amino acids. Trimming removed 0 bases from V and 3 bases from J; junction bases left unmatched: 5. Using immunoSEQ multiplex PCR, the repertoire was profiled, and TCRdb retains in-frame clones only, with some absent. Of over 200,000 clones listed, approximately 91% are singletons. This TCR was recovered from a man aged 35 to 55 with acute or convalescent COVID-19. The specimen was peripheral blood. V and J are TRBV30 and TRBJ2-7; TRBD1 matches at 7 bases. CDR3 sequence: CAWSVGGQFYEQYF. In DNA, the CDR3 is TGTGCCTGGAGTGTAGGGGGACAGTTCTACGAGCAGTACTTC.